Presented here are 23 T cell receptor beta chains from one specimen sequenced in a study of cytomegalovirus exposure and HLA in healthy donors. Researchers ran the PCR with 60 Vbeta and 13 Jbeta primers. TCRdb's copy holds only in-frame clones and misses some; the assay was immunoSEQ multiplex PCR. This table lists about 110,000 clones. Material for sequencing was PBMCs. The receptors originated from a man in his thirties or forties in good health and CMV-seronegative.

CDR3 nucleotides: TGTGCCAGCAGCTTAGGCGGGGGGGGAAAGACAGATACGCAGTATTTT. Residues: CASSLGGGGKTDTQYF. This chain joins TRBV7-2 and TRBJ2-3; 9 nucleotides line up with TRBD2. Germline-derived CDR1 and CDR2 are SGHTA and FQGNSA. The CDR3 runs 16 residues. V lost 1 base, J lost 3 bases, and 5 bases stayed unmatched.

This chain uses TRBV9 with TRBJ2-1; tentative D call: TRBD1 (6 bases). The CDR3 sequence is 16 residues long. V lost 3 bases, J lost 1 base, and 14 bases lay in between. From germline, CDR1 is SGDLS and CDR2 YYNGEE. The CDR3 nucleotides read TGTGCCAGCAGCGCAGGGGTACAGCTTTCCTACAATGAGCAGTTCTTC. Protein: CASSAGVQLSYNEQFF.

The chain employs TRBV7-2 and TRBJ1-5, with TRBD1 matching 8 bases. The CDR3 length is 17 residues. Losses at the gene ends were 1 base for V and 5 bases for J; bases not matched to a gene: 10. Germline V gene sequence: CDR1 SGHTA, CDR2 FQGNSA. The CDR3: CASSLGKRTGKHQPQHF. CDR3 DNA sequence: TGTGCCAGCAGCTTAGGGAAGAGGACAGGGAAGCATCAGCCCCAGCATTTT. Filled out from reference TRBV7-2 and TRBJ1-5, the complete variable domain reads GAGVSQSPSNKVTEKGKDVELRCDPISGHTALYWYRQSLGQGLEFLIYFQGNSAPDKSGLPSDRFSAERTGGSVSTLTIQRTQQEDSAVYLCASSLGKRTGKHQPQHFGDGTRLSIL.

CDR3 nucleotides: TGTGCCAGCAGTTATGGGGCAGGGAAGGAAAAACTGTTTTTT. Its translation: CASSYGAGKEKLFF. V is TRBV6-5 and J is TRBJ1-4; a weak D match, TRBD1 (5 bases). Germline CDR1 is MNHEY and CDR2 is SVGAGI. Trimming took off 3 bases at V and 8 bases at J, with 13 bases between the two ends. CDR3 length: 14 amino acids.

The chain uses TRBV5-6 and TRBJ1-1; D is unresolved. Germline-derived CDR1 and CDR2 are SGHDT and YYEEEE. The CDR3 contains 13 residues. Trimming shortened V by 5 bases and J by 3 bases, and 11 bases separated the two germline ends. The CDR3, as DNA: TGTGCCAGCAGTCAGAAAACCTACACTGAAGCTTTCTTT. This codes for CASSQKTYTEAFF.

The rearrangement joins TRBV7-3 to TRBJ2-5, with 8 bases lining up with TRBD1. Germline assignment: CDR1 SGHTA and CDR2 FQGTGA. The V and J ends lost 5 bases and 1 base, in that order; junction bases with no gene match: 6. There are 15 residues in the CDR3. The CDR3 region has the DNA TGTGCCAGCAGCAACCAGGGGGCCGGCCAAGAGACCCAGTACTTC. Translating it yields CASSNQGAGQETQYF. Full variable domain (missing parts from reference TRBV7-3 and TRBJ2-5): GAGVSQTPSNKVTEKGKYVELRCDPISGHTALYWYRQSLGQGPEFLIYFQGTGAADDSGLPNDRFFAVRPEGSVSTLKIQRTERGDSAVYLCASSNQGAGQETQYFGPGTRLLVL.

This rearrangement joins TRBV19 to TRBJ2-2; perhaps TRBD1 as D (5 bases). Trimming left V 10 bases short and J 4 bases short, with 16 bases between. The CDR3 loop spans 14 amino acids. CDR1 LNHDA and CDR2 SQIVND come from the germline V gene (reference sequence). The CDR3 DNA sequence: TGTGCCACTCACCCCGGACACCTCACCGGGGAGCTGTTTTTT. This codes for CATHPGHLTGELFF.

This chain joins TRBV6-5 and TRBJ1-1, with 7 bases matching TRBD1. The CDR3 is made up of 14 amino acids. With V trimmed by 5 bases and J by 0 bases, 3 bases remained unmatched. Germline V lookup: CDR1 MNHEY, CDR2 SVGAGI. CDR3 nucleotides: TGTGCCAGCAGTAGCAGGGGGTTGAACACTGAAGCTTTCTTT. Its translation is CASSSRGLNTEAFF.

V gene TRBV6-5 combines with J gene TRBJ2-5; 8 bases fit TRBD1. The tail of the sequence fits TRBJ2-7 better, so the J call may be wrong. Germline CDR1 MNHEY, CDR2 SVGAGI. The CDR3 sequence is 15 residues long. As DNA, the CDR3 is TGTGCCAGCAGTTACTCCGGCAGGGGGCAAAACGAGCAGTACTTC. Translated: CASSYSGRGQNEQYF.

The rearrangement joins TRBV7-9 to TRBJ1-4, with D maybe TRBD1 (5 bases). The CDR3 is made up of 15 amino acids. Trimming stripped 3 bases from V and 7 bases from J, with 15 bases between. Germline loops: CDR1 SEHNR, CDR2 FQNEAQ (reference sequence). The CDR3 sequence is CASSLVYQGGEKLFF. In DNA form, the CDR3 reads TGTGCCAGCAGCTTGGTCTACCAGGGAGGTGAAAAACTGTTTTTT.

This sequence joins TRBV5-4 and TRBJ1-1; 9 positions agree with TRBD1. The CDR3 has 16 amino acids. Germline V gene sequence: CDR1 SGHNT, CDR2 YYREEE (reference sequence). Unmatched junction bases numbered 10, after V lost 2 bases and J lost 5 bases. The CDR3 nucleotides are TGTGCCAGCAGCTTTGGTAGGACAGGGGTTACAACTGAAGCTTTCTTT. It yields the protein CASSFGRTGVTTEAFF.

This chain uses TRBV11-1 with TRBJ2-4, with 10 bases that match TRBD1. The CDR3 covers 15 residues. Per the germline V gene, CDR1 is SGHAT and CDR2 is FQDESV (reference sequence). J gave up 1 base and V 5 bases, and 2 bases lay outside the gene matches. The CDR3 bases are TGTGCCAGCAGCCCGGGACAGGGGGCCAAAAACATTCAGTACTTC. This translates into CASSPGQGAKNIQYF. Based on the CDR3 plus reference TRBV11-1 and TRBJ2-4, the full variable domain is EAEVAQSPRYKITEKSQAVAFWCDPISGHATLYWYRQILGQGPELLVQFQDESVVDDSQLPKDRFSAERLKGVDSTLKIQPAELGDSAMYLCASSPGQGAKNIQYFGAGTRLSVL.

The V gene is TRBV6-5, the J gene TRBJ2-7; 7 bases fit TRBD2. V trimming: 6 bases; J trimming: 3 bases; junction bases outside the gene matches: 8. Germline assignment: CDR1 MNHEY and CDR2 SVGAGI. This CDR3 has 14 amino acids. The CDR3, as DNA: TGTGCCAGCAGCCCCTTGGGGGGGAACTACGAGCAGTACTTC. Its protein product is CASSPLGGNYEQYF.

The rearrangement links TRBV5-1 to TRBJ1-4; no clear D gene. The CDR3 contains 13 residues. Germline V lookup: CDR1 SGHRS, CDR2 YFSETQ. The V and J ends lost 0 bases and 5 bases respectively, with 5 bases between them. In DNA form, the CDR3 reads TGCGCCAGCAGCTTGGGCAGGAATGAAAAACTGTTTTTT. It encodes CASSLGRNEKLFF.

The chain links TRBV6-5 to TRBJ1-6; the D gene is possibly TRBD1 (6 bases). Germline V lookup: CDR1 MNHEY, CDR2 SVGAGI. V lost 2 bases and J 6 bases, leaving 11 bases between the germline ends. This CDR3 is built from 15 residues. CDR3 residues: CASSYVGGGNSPLHF. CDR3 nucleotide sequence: TGTGCCAGCAGTTACGTTGGGGGCGGTAATTCACCCCTCCACTTT.

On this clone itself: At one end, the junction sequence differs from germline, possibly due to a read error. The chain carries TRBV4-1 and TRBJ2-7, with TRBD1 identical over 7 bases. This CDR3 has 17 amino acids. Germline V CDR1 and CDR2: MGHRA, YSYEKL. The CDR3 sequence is CASSQGVRGQHSYERYF. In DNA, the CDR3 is TGCGCCAGCAGCCAAGGGGTACGGGGACAGCACTCCTACGAGCGGTACTTC.

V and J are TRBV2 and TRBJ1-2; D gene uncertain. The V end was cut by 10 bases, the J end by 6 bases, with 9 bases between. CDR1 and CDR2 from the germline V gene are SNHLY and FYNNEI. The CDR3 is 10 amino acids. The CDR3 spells CATFYNGYTF. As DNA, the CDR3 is TGTGCCACCTTCTATAATGGCTACACCTTC.

DNA of the CDR3: TGTGCCATCAGTGGAGAAAGGGACAGCCCCTATGGCTACACCTTC. Translated: CAISGERDSPYGYTF. This chain uses TRBV10-3 with TRBJ1-2, with TRBD1 matching over 7 bases. Germline loops: CDR1 ENHRY, CDR2 SYGVKD. The CDR3 has 15 amino acids. V gave up 4 bases and J gave up 4 bases; unmatched junction bases: 9.

Here the CDR3 reads CASSEGPQGQPQHF. The CDR3 DNA sequence: TGTGCCAGCAGTGAAGGGCCCCAGGGGCAGCCCCAGCATTTT. This sequence joins TRBV6-5 and TRBJ1-5; TRBD1 might be the D (6 bases). Per germline, CDR1 MNHEY and CDR2 SVGAGI. The CDR3 is made up of 14 amino acids. The V end lost 5 bases, the J end lost 7 bases, and 15 bases lay between the germline ends.

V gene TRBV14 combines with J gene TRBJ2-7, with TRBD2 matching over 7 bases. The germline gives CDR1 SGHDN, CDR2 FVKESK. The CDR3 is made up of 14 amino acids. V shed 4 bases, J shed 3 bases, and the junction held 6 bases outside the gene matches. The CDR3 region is CASSPWGGNYEQYF. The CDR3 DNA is TGTGCCAGCAGCCCCTGGGGAGGGAACTACGAGCAGTACTTC.

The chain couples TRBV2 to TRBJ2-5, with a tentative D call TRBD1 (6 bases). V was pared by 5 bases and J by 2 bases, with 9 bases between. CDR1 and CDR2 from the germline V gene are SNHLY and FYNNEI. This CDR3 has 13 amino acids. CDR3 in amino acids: CASSRDRQETQYF. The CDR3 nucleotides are TGTGCCAGCAGTCGAGACAGGCAAGAGACCCAGTACTTC. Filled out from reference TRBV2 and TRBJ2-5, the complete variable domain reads EPEVTQTPSHQVTQMGQEVILRCVPISNHLYFYWYRQILGQKVEFLVSFYNNEISEKSEIFDDQFSVERPDGSNFTLKIRSTKLEDSAMYFCASSRDRQETQYFGPGTRLLVL.

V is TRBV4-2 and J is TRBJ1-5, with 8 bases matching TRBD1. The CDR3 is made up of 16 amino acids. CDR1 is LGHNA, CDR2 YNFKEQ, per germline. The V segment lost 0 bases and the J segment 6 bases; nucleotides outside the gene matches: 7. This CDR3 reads CASSQDSQGARQPQHF. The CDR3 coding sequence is TGTGCCAGCAGCCAAGACTCGCAGGGGGCACGTCAGCCCCAGCATTTT.

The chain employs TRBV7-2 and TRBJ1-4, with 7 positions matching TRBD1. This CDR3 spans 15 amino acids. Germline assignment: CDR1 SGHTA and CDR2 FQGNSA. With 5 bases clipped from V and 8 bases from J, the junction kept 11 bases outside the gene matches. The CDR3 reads CASSASTGAREKLFF. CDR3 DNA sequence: TGTGCCAGCAGCGCATCAACAGGGGCCCGGGAAAAACTGTTTTTT.